One sample yielded the 30 T cell receptor beta chains listed below, sequenced in a study of neurological immune-mediated disorders. TCRdb called the 5' RACE reads again in MiXCR, with one record for every CDR3 protein. The sample records some 42,000 distinct CDR3 sequences, more than 9% being singletons. The sample taken for sequencing was CD4+ T cells from blood. The receptor source for this set is a woman aged 25 to 39 with HTLV-1-associated myelopathy (HAM/TSP).

This clonotype was seen ten or more times. The chain couples TRBV18 to TRBJ1-1; no clear D. Germline V gene data show CDR1 as KGHSH and CDR2 as LQKENI. Trimming left V 1 base short and J 9 bases short, with 12 bases between. The CDR3 is made up of 13 amino acids. Here the CDR3 reads CASSPQYGRQAFF. The CDR3 DNA sequence: TGTGCCAGCTCACCACAATATGGGAGGCAAGCTTTCTTT.

This clonotype appeared many times. The rearrangement links TRBV5-1 to TRBJ2-7; TRBD1 agrees at 7 bases. The CDR3 sequence is 13 residues long. Trimming took 2 bases from V and 3 from J; bases not matched to a gene: 2. Germline CDR1 SGHRS, CDR2 YFSETQ. The CDR3, as DNA: TGCGCCAGCAGCTTAGGGGGCTTCTACGAGCAGTACTTC. Translated: CASSLGGFYEQYF.

This clonotype was observed at least ten times. The J gene is TRBJ1-3, the V gene TRBV5-1; possible D gene TRBD1, 5 bases. Germline V lookup: CDR1 SGHRS, CDR2 YFSETQ. The CDR3 totals 15 residues. Trimming shortened V by 4 bases and J by 0 bases, and 11 bases separated the two germline ends. CDR3 in DNA: TGCGCCAGCAGCGCGGGACTTTACTCTGGAAACACCATATATTTT. Translated, it gives CASSAGLYSGNTIYF.

This clonotype was observed many times. The CDR3 protein is CASSLPETGRGPDTDTQYF. DNA for the CDR3: TGTGCCAGCAGCTTACCGGAGACCGGTCGTGGGCCCGACACAGATACGCAGTATTTT. The V and J genes are TRBV7-6 and TRBJ2-3; D remains ambiguous. The germline CDR1 and CDR2 sequences are SGHVS and FNYEAQ. The CDR3 covers 19 residues. Trimming shortened V by 2 bases and J by 2 bases, and 23 bases separated the two germline ends.

This clonotype showed up many times. The chain couples TRBV20-1 to TRBJ1-1; a weak D match, TRBD1 (5 bases). The CDR3 has 14 residues. Trimming pared 6 bases from V and 1 base from J, leaving 15 bases between. Germline CDR1 and CDR2: DFQATT and SNEGSKA (reference sequence). The CDR3 DNA is TGCAGTGCCCTGGGTGGGGGGGGGAACACTGAAGCTTTCTTT. Translating it yields CSALGGGGNTEAFF.

A remark on this clonotype: This may arise from a read error, as a much more abundant clone is one base away. This sequence joins TRBV6-1 and TRBJ2-7; D is undetermined. The CDR3 extends over 15 amino acids. Trimming removed 4 bases at V and 0 bases at J, with 13 bases between. Germline V gene data show CDR1 as MNHNS and CDR2 as SASEGT. This CDR3 reads CASSAQRLSSYEQYF. The CDR3 region has the DNA TGTGCCAGCAGTGCACAGAGGCTTTCCTCCTACGAGCAGTACTTC.

This clonotype has a count of ten or more. The rearrangement joins TRBV3-1 to TRBJ2-1, with TRBD2 matching over 10 bases. This CDR3 is 16 amino acids long. Germline CDR1 is LGHDT and CDR2 is YNNKEL (reference sequence). Unmatched junction bases numbered 5, after V lost 2 bases and J lost 4 bases. DNA for the CDR3: TGTGCCAGCAGCCAAATAGCGGGGGGCGATTACAATGAGCAGTTCTTC. This codes for CASSQIAGGDYNEQFF.

This clonotype was counted ten times or more. The chain is built from TRBV5-1 and TRBJ1-1; perhaps TRBD1 as D (6 bases). Trimming cost V 1 base and J 0 bases, with 13 bases left between them. There are 16 residues in the CDR3. The germline gives CDR1 SGHRS, CDR2 YFSETQ. The CDR3 here is CASSLKQGRMNTEAFF. In DNA, the CDR3 is TGCGCCAGCAGCTTGAAACAGGGTAGGATGAACACTGAAGCTTTCTTT. Full variable domain (remainder filled in from reference TRBV5-1 and TRBJ1-1): KAGVTQTPRYLIKTRGQQVTLSCSPISGHRSVSWYQQTPGQGLQFLFEYFSETQRNKGNFPGRFSGRQFSNSRSEMNVSTLELGDSALYLCASSLKQGRMNTEAFFGQGTRLTVV.

This clonotype has a count of ten or more. The V and J genes are TRBV10-3 and TRBJ2-7; D unresolved. Per germline, CDR1 ENHRY and CDR2 SYGVKD. There are 13 residues in the CDR3. V dropped 0 bases and J dropped 4 bases, with 7 bases sitting between them. This chain's CDR3 is CAISESKPYEQYF. The DNA of the CDR3 is TGTGCCATCAGTGAGTCAAAACCGTACGAGCAGTACTTC.

This clonotype was observed many times. CDR3 DNA sequence: TGTGCCAGCAGCCAAACACCTCAGACGCAGTATTTT. Amino acid sequence: CASSQTPQTQYF. The V gene is TRBV4-2, the J gene TRBJ2-3; D is unclear. Germline CDR1 LGHNA, CDR2 YNFKEQ. The CDR3 sequence is 12 residues long. V was pared by 2 bases and J by 9 bases, with 9 bases between.

This clonotype was counted many times. The rearrangement links TRBV7-9 to TRBJ1-1; the match to TRBD1 covers 7 bases. Germline V gives CDR1 SEHNR, CDR2 FQNEAQ (reference sequence). With 2 bases clipped from V and 6 bases from J, the junction kept 9 bases outside the gene matches. The CDR3 length is 15 residues. In nucleotides, the CDR3 is TGTGCCAGCAGCTTAAACTCCCGAGGGGGCTCTGAAGCTTTCTTT. Translated, it gives CASSLNSRGGSEAFF.

In its sample, this clonotype was seen many times. The chain employs TRBV7-9 and TRBJ1-1; 7 bases fit TRBD1. Germline V gene lookup returns CDR1 SEHNR and CDR2 FQNEAQ (reference sequence). V was pared by 5 bases and J by 1 base, with 7 bases of the junction left unmatched. This CDR3 has 15 residues. DNA for the CDR3: TGTGCCAGCAGCCCAAGACAGGGCCCGAACACTGAAGCTTTCTTT. This codes for CASSPRQGPNTEAFF. Together with reference TRBV7-9 and TRBJ1-1, the CDR3 gives the full variable domain: DTGVSQNPRHKITKRGQNVTFRCDPISEHNRLYWYRQTLGQGPEFLTYFQNEAQLEKSRLLSDRFSAERPKGSFSTLEIQRTEQGDSAMYLCASSPRQGPNTEAFFGQGTRLTVV.

This clonotype was recorded many times. The chain combines TRBV10-1 with TRBJ2-1, with D perhaps matching TRBD1 or TRBD2 (5 bases each). The CDR3 is 15 residues long. Germline CDR1 and CDR2: WNHNN and SYGVQD (reference sequence). Trimming cost V 5 bases and J 5 bases, with 16 bases left between them. The CDR3 sequence is CASSLGTLRDNEQFF. For the CDR3, the DNA is TGCGCCAGCAGTCTGGGGACGCTAAGAGACAATGAGCAGTTCTTC.

This clonotype was seen many times. The chain uses TRBV6-1 and TRBJ1-6; D gene ambiguous. The CDR3 length is 15 residues. The V end was cut by 6 bases, the J end by 10 bases, with 19 bases between. Germline V lookup: CDR1 MNHNS, CDR2 SASEGT. CDR3 residues: CASRGETLVGSPLHF. The DNA of the CDR3 is TGTGCCAGCAGAGGAGAGACTTTAGTGGGATCACCCCTCCACTTT.

The sample holds many counts of this clonotype. The V call is TRBV20-1, the J call TRBJ1-1; D is ambiguous. The V and J ends lost 8 bases and 2 bases respectively, with 3 bases between them. Germline-derived CDR1 and CDR2 are DFQATT and SNEGSKA (reference sequence). This CDR3 contains 9 residues. The CDR3: CSLNTEAFF. As DNA, the CDR3 is TGCAGTCTAAACACTGAAGCTTTCTTT.

The sample holds many counts of this clonotype. The chain has TRBV18 and TRBJ1-1, with 8 bases identical to TRBD1. V gave up 3 bases and J gave up 1 base; unmatched junction bases: 4. This CDR3 has 15 residues. CDR1 and CDR2 (germline): KGHSH, LQKENI. CDR3 region: CASSPRTGQNTEAFF. The CDR3 nucleotides read TGTGCCAGCTCACCTCGGACAGGGCAGAACACTGAAGCTTTCTTT.

Ten or more counts support this clonotype. This sequence joins TRBV6-1 and TRBJ2-3; 7 nucleotides agree with TRBD2. The CDR3 length is 13 residues. V was clipped by 7 bases and J by 1 base; unmatched bases: 2. Germline CDR1 MNHNS, CDR2 SASEGT. The CDR3 coding sequence is TGTGCCAGCACCCTAGCGGGCACAGATACGCAGTATTTT. This translates into CASTLAGTDTQYF.

Ten or more counts support this clonotype. V usage is TRBV7-6 and J usage is TRBJ2-7; TRBD2 aligns across 9 bases. The germline gives CDR1 SGHVS, CDR2 FNYEAQ. Trimming at V came to 5 bases and at J to 6 bases, leaving 5 bases not matched to a gene. The CDR3 spans 13 residues. CDR3 in amino acids: CASSPGLAGEQYF. In DNA, the CDR3 is TGTGCCAGCAGCCCGGGACTAGCAGGCGAGCAGTACTTC.

This clonotype occurred many times. The chain has TRBV7-8 and TRBJ2-2; 10 nucleotides align to TRBD1. Germline CDR1 and CDR2: SGHVS and FQNEAQ. The CDR3 length is 16 residues. Trimming took 1 base from V and 4 from J; bases not matched to a gene: 3. CDR3 in amino acids: CASSLGGQGITGELFF. CDR3 in DNA: TGTGCCAGCAGCTTAGGGGGACAGGGGATCACCGGGGAGCTGTTTTTT.

The table lists this clonotype with many counts. The chain has TRBV2 and TRBJ2-7; no reliable D call. Germline values: CDR1 SNHLY, CDR2 FYNNEI. The CDR3 sequence is 12 residues long. The ends were cut back, 2 bases at V and 3 bases at J, with 5 bases in the middle. The CDR3 here is CASSEINYEQYF. The CDR3 DNA is TGTGCCAGCAGTGAAATAAACTACGAGCAGTACTTC.

This clonotype showed up many times. The CDR3, as DNA: TGCGCCAGCAGCTTGGGGCTTGTAGAGAAGGATGAGCAGTTCTTC. Protein product: CASSLGLVEKDEQFF. The rearrangement uses TRBV5-1 and TRBJ2-1, with D hard to call. The germline gives CDR1 SGHRS, CDR2 YFSETQ. CDR3 length equals 15 residues. V lost 0 bases and J lost 8, with 15 bases in between.

Concerning this clonotype itself: No DNA is shown, since the ends of the CDR3 on it are uncertain; the CDR3 is the one TCRdb lists. J is TRBJ2-3 and V is TRBV5-8; the D segment call TRBD1 is taken from the table without a DNA check. The CDR3 is 18 residues long, counting both termini. Germline lookup yields CDR1 SGHTS and CDR2 YDEGEE. The CDR3: CDSSFYICSAKGRDTQYF.

This clonotype appeared many times. This chain links TRBV18 with TRBJ1-6; 7 nucleotides match TRBD1. Trimming took 4 bases from V and 7 from J; bases not matched to a gene: 7. The germline V gene has CDR1 KGHSH and CDR2 LQKENI. This CDR3 is built from 15 residues. The DNA for the CDR3 is TGTGCCAGCTCACTCAAGGGGGCTTGGAATTCACCCCTCCACTTT. Translated, it gives CASSLKGAWNSPLHF.

This clonotype was observed at least ten times. The chain joins TRBV10-2 to TRBJ2-6; D not certain. The CDR3 is 16 residues long. V was pared by 3 bases and J by 0 bases, with 9 bases between. Germline CDR1 WSHSY, CDR2 SAAADI. The CDR3: CASSDYDFSGANVLTF. Here the CDR3 DNA reads TGCGCCAGCAGTGACTATGACTTCTCTGGGGCCAACGTCCTGACTTTC.

The chain couples TRBV10-3 to TRBJ2-3, with 7 nucleotides matching TRBD1. Germline trimming cut 3 bases from V and 2 bases from J; bases unmatched to any gene: 8. This CDR3 is 16 amino acids long. CDR1 is ENHRY and CDR2 is SYGVKD in the germline V gene. CDR3 sequence: CAISDTETGSTDTQYF. CDR3 coding DNA: TGTGCCATCAGTGATACAGAGACAGGGTCCACAGATACGCAGTATTTT.

The sample holds many counts of this clonotype. This rearrangement joins TRBV11-2 to TRBJ2-7, with TRBD2 matching over 12 bases. The germline V gene has CDR1 SGHAT and CDR2 FQNNGV. Germline trimming cut 2 bases from V and 2 bases from J; bases unmatched to any gene: 7. The length of the CDR3 is 17 residues. The DNA for the CDR3 is TGTGCCAGCAGCTTAAGGGAGACTAGCGGGAGAGCCTACGAGCAGTACTTC. Translating it yields CASSLRETSGRAYEQYF.

There are many counts of this clonotype. V gene TRBV3-1 combines with J gene TRBJ2-2; D unclear. The ends were cut back, 1 base at V and 6 bases at J, with 9 bases in the middle. The CDR3 sequence is 14 residues long. In germline, CDR1 is LGHDT, CDR2 YNNKEL (reference sequence). The CDR3 region has the DNA TGTGCCAGCAGCCAAGGAGGTTGGGCCGGGGAGCTGTTTTTT. Protein sequence: CASSQGGWAGELFF.

This clonotype has ten or more counts. The chain links TRBV7-2 to TRBJ2-2, with 9 positions matching TRBD1. Germline CDR1 is SGHTA and CDR2 is FQGNSA. The trim removed 4 bases at V and 4 bases at J, leaving 4 bases unmatched. The CDR3 sequence is 15 residues long. The CDR3 sequence is CASSWGQGGTGELFF. The DNA for the CDR3 is TGTGCCAGCAGCTGGGGACAGGGAGGCACCGGGGAGCTGTTTTTT.

This clonotype appeared many times. The chain joins TRBV7-9 to TRBJ2-3, with D possibly TRBD2 on 6 matching bases. V was shortened by 3 bases and J by 8 bases, with 15 bases between the two germline ends. Germline V gives CDR1 SEHNR, CDR2 FQNEAQ (reference sequence). The CDR3 loop spans 14 amino acids. Here the CDR3 DNA reads TGTGCCAGCAGCTTTGCTAGCCGGGGGATTACGCAGTATTTT. Translating it yields CASSFASRGITQYF.

Many counts were recorded for this clonotype. The chain couples TRBV7-2 to TRBJ2-1; 7 nucleotides agree with TRBD1. The germline V gene encodes CDR1 SGHTA and CDR2 FQGNSA. The CDR3 spans 15 residues. V gave up 3 bases and J gave up 0 bases; unmatched junction bases: 2. The CDR3 loop is CASSFDRASYNEQFF. The CDR3 bases are TGTGCCAGCAGCTTCGACAGGGCCTCCTACAATGAGCAGTTCTTC.